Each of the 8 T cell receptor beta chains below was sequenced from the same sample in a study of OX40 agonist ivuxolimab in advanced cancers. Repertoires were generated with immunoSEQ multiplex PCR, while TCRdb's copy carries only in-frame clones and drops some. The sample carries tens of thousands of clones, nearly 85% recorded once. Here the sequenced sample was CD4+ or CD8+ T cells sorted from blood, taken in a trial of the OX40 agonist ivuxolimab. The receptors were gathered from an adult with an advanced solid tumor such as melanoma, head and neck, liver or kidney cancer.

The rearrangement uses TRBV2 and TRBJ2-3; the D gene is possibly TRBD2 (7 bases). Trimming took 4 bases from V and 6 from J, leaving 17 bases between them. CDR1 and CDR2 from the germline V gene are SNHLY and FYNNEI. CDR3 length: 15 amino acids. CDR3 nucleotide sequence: TGTGCCAGCAGTGGGGGGGCTAGCGGCGGGGATACGCAGTATTTT. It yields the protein CASSGGASGGDTQYF.

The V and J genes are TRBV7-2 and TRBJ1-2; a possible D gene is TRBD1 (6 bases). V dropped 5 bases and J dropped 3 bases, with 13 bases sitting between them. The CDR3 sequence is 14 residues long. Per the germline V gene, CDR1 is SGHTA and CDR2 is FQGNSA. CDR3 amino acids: CASSPPGADYGYTF. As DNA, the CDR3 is TGTGCCAGCAGCCCCCCAGGGGCGGACTATGGCTACACCTTC.

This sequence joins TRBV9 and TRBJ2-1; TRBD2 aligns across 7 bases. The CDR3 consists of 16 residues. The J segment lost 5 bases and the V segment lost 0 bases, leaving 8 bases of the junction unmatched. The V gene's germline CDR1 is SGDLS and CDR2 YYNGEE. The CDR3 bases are TGTGCCAGCAGCGTAGACCTATTAGCGGGTGACAATGAGCAGTTCTTC. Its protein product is CASSVDLLAGDNEQFF.

The CDR3 spells CATQITQGQPQHF. In nucleotides, the CDR3 is TGTGCCACCCAAATCACCCAGGGTCAGCCCCAGCATTTT. The chain recombines TRBV15 with TRBJ1-5; weak D call: TRBD1 (5 bases). Germline V gene lookup returns CDR1 LNHNV and CDR2 YYDKDF (reference sequence). V was clipped by 8 bases and J by 6 bases, with 14 bases between them. This CDR3 comprises 13 residues.

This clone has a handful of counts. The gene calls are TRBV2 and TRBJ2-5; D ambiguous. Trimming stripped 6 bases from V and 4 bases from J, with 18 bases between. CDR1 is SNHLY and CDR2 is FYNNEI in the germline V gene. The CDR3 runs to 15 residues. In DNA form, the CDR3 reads TGTGCCAGCAGATCCGGTGACCTCCCGGGAGAGACCCAGTACTTC. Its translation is CASRSGDLPGETQYF. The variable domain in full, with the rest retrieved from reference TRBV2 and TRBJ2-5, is EPEVTQTPSHQVTQMGQEVILRCVPISNHLYFYWYRQILGQKVEFLVSFYNNEISEKSEIFDDQFSVERPDGSNFTLKIRSTKLEDSAMYFCASRSGDLPGETQYFGPGTRLLVL.

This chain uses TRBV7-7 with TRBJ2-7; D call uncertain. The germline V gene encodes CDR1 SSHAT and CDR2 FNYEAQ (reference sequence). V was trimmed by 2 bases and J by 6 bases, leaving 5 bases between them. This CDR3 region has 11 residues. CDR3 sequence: CASSLSGEQYF. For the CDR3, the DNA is TGTGCCAGCAGCTTAAGTGGCGAGCAGTACTTC.

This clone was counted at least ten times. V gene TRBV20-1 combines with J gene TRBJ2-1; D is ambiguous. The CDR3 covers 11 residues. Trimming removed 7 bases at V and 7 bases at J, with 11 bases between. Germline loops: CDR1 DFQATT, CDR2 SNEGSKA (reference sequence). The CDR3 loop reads CSGTRWNEQFF. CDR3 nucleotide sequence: TGCAGTGGGACCAGGTGGAATGAGCAGTTCTTC.

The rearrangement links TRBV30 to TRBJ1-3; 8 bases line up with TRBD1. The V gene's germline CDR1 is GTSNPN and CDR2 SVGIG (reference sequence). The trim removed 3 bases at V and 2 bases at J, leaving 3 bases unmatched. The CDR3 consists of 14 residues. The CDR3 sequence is CAWRGQVAGNTIYF. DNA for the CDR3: TGTGCCTGGAGGGGACAGGTTGCTGGAAACACCATATATTTT.